Presented here are 18 T cell receptor beta chains from one specimen sequenced in a study of T cell responses to AZD1222 COVID-19 vaccine. TCRdb's table, derived via immunoSEQ multiplex PCR, lists solely in-frame clones and lacks some. Among roughly 140,000 clones, 75% to 90% were seen once, and the ten largest hold around 4.7%. The sequenced sample was peripheral blood, obtained on day 0 of AZD1222 vaccination. These receptors came from an adult in good health.

J is TRBJ2-7 and V is TRBV2; D gene uncertain. Germline-derived CDR1 and CDR2 are SNHLY and FYNNEI. This CDR3 is built from 12 residues. V lost 11 bases and J 1 base, leaving 12 bases between the germline ends. In DNA, the CDR3 is TGTGCCGGAAGCAGGATGTCCTACGAGCAGTACTTC. Its translation: CAGSRMSYEQYF.

The chain is built from TRBV2 and TRBJ1-3; D ambiguous. Germline V lookup: CDR1 SNHLY, CDR2 FYNNEI. This CDR3 has 15 amino acids. The V and J ends lost 7 bases and 0 bases respectively, with 13 bases between them. The CDR3 protein is CASTGSDFSGNTIYF. CDR3 nucleotides: TGTGCCAGCACGGGCAGCGATTTCTCTGGAAACACCATATATTTT.

V gene TRBV11-3 combines with J gene TRBJ1-1; 7 bases agree with TRBD1. The CDR3 totals 13 residues. CDR1 and CDR2 (germline): SGHNT, YENEEA. Trimming took 6 bases from V and 4 from J; bases not matched to a gene: 5. The CDR3 sequence is CASSLTGATEAFF. CDR3 DNA sequence: TGTGCCAGCAGTTTAACAGGGGCCACTGAAGCTTTCTTT. The whole variable domain, filled in from reference TRBV11-3 and TRBJ1-1, reads EAGVVQSPRYKIIEKKQPVAFWCNPISGHNTLYWYLQNLGQGPELLIRYENEEAVDDSQLPKDRFSAERLKGVDSTLKIQPAELGDSAVYLCASSLTGATEAFFGQGTRLTVV.

The chain carries TRBV15 and TRBJ1-6, with D uncertain. This CDR3 has 15 amino acids. Deletions cut 1 base from V and 5 bases from J, with 9 bases between. Germline assignment: CDR1 LNHNV and CDR2 YYDKDF (reference sequence). CDR3 amino acids: CATSRARGDNSPLHF. DNA for the CDR3: TGTGCCACCAGCAGAGCCCGTGGGGATAATTCACCCCTCCACTTT.

This sequence joins TRBV30 and TRBJ1-2, with D possibly TRBD1 on 6 matching bases. From germline, CDR1 is GTSNPN and CDR2 SVGIG (reference sequence). This CDR3 region has 14 residues. V was pared by 0 bases and J by 2 bases, with 10 bases between. As DNA, the CDR3 is TGTGCCTGGAGTGTAAACAGGGCCAACTATGGCTACACCTTC. Amino acids: CAWSVNRANYGYTF.

CDR3 nucleotides: TGTGCCTGGAGCGAGGACCGAGGCTACGAGCAGTACTTC. This sequence encodes CAWSEDRGYEQYF. The rearrangement links TRBV30 to TRBJ2-7; D not resolved. The CDR3 extends over 13 amino acids. The V end lost 3 bases, the J end lost 3 bases, and 12 bases lay between the germline ends. Germline lookup yields CDR1 GTSNPN and CDR2 SVGIG (reference sequence).

This chain connects TRBV3-1 (or the pseudogene TRBV3-2) to TRBJ2-1; D perhaps matches TRBD1 (5 bases). The V gene lost 3 bases and the J gene lost 5 bases, with 11 bases spanning the gap. The CDR3 consists of 14 residues. Looked up from germline, CDR1 is LGHDT and CDR2 is YNNKEL (reference sequence). CDR3 sequence: CASSHLAGNNEQFF. CDR3 coding DNA: TGTGCCAGCAGCCACTTGGCAGGGAACAATGAGCAGTTCTTC.

This clone was seen just once. This sequence joins TRBV6-2 or TRBV6-3 and TRBJ1-1, with unresolved D. Germline loops: CDR1 MNHEY, CDR2 SVGEGT. The CDR3 has 15 amino acids. Trimming cost V 6 bases and J 1 base, with 15 bases left between them. The CDR3 sequence is CASSVTGRKNTEAFF. The CDR3 DNA reads as TGTGCCAGCAGCGTGACGGGTAGAAAGAACACTGAAGCTTTCTTT.

J is TRBJ1-2 and V is TRBV11-2, with unresolved D. Trimming shortened V by 1 base and J by 4 bases, and 13 bases separated the two germline ends. The germline CDR1 and CDR2 sequences are SGHAT and FQNNGV. The CDR3 is 15 residues long. CDR3 in DNA: TGTGCCAGCAGCTTAGGTTCTGCCTACTTCTATGGCTACACCTTC. Its protein product is CASSLGSAYFYGYTF.

This chain joins TRBV7-3 and TRBJ1-6; no clear D. This CDR3 comprises 15 residues. The germline gives CDR1 SGHTA, CDR2 FQGTGA. The V end was cut by 5 bases, the J end by 0 bases, with 8 bases between. CDR3 nucleotide sequence: TGTGCCAGCAGCCCATCAGGCTCCTATAATTCACCCCTCCACTTT. Translated: CASSPSGSYNSPLHF.

For the CDR3, the DNA is TGTGCTAGTGGTTTGGGACAGGTGGGGTATAGCAATCAGCCCCAGCATTTT. Its protein is CASGLGQVGYSNQPQHF. V is TRBV12-5 and J is TRBJ1-5, with D tentatively TRBD1 (6 bases). The CDR3 consists of 17 residues. Germline values: CDR1 LGHNT, CDR2 FRNRAP. Trimming removed 1 base from V and 0 bases from J, with 13 bases in between.

J is TRBJ2-5 and V is TRBV7-8, with D unresolved. Trimming took off 0 bases at V and 5 bases at J, with 16 bases between the two ends. CDR3 size: 16 residues. In germline, CDR1 is SGHVS, CDR2 FQNEAQ. For the CDR3, the DNA is TGTGCCAGCAGCTTAGCCCTCAGCCTAATGATTGAGACCCAGTACTTC. Amino acid sequence: CASSLALSLMIETQYF.

This clone was seen just once. The chain employs TRBV5-4 and TRBJ1-1; D is unclear. Trimming took off 3 bases at V and 5 bases at J, with 14 bases between the two ends. CDR1 and CDR2 from the germline V gene are SGHNT and YYREEE (reference sequence). CDR3 length equals 14 residues. CDR3 region: CASSSAPAGTEAFF. Written as DNA, the CDR3 is TGTGCCAGCAGCTCCGCCCCCGCGGGGACTGAAGCTTTCTTT. The variable domain in full, completed from reference TRBV5-4 and TRBJ1-1, reads ETGVTQSPTHLIKTRGQQVTLRCSSQSGHNTVSWYQQALGQGPQFIFQYYREEENGRGNFPPRFSGLQFPNYSSELNVNALELDDSALYLCASSSAPAGTEAFFGQGTRLTVV.

The rearrangement joins TRBV5-1 to TRBJ1-3; D is undetermined. Trimming stripped 3 bases from V and 0 bases from J, with 7 bases between. From germline, CDR1 is SGHRS and CDR2 YFSETQ. This CDR3 contains 14 residues. For the CDR3, the DNA is TGCGCCAGCAGCTCGAACCCCTCTGGAAACACCATATATTTT. This codes for CASSSNPSGNTIYF. Together with reference TRBV5-1 and TRBJ1-3, the CDR3 gives the full variable domain: KAGVTQTPRYLIKTRGQQVTLSCSPISGHRSVSWYQQTPGQGLQFLFEYFSETQRNKGNFPGRFSGRQFSNSRSEMNVSTLELGDSALYLCASSSNPSGNTIYFGEGSWLTVV.

The gene calls are TRBV19 and TRBJ2-2, with D unclear. The ends were cut back, 3 bases at V and 1 base at J, with 9 bases in the middle. The CDR3 has 15 amino acids. Germline values: CDR1 LNHDA, CDR2 SQIVND (reference sequence). CDR3 region: CASSISDRNTGELFF. DNA of the CDR3: TGTGCCAGTAGTATCTCTGACCGGAACACCGGGGAGCTGTTTTTT.

This clone was seen a few times. The CDR3 loop is CASSLGTSPIEKLFF. In DNA form, the CDR3 reads TGCGCCAGCAGCCTTGGGACAAGCCCCATCGAAAAACTGTTTTTT. The rearrangement uses TRBV5-1 and TRBJ1-4; D possibly corresponds to TRBD1 (6 bases). CDR1 is SGHRS, CDR2 YFSETQ, per germline. V was clipped by 4 bases and J by 8 bases, with 18 bases between them. This CDR3 region has 15 residues. Full variable domain (outside the CDR3, taken from reference TRBV5-1 and TRBJ1-4): KAGVTQTPRYLIKTRGQQVTLSCSPISGHRSVSWYQQTPGQGLQFLFEYFSETQRNKGNFPGRFSGRQFSNSRSEMNVSTLELGDSALYLCASSLGTSPIEKLFFGSGTQLSVL.

The chain employs TRBV9 and TRBJ1-2; maybe TRBD1 (5 bases). Germline V gene sequence: CDR1 SGDLS, CDR2 YYNGEE. There are 12 residues in the CDR3. Trimming stripped 4 bases from V and 4 bases from J, with 8 bases between. The CDR3 DNA is TGTGCCAGCAGCACAGGAACCTATGGCTACACCTTC. This gives the protein CASSTGTYGYTF.

The V and J genes are TRBV24-1 and TRBJ2-3; D is possibly TRBD1 (6 bases). V lost 6 bases, J lost 2 bases, and 14 bases lay in between. The CDR3 has 15 residues. Germline V gene lookup returns CDR1 KGHDR and CDR2 SFDVKD. The CDR3 region is CATSSAGTPTDTQYF. In nucleotides, the CDR3 is TGTGCCACCAGTTCGGCAGGGACACCCACAGATACGCAGTATTTT.